This T cell receptor (beta chain) appears in the sequencing data of a study of blood T cell repertoires in COVID-19. The CDR3 totals 15 residues. Germline V lookup: CDR1 SGHVS, CDR2 FNYEAQ. V lost 0 bases and J lost 4; bases outside the gene matches: 2. In the original analysis: Using reference gene primer amplification, nucleated cell counts were estimated. The protocol was immunoSEQ multiplex PCR, while the TCRdb copy is restricted to in-frame clones and leaves out a portion. D and trimming were read from the DNA, whereas the V and J calls and clone size are those reported in that table. The sample records some 140,000 clones, roughly nine tenths being singletons. With regard to this clone: In the same sample, other DNA sequences code for this CDR3.

The gene calls are TRBV7-6 and TRBJ1-3; 8 nucleotides align to TRBD1. This receptor was taken from a man between 45 and 60 years old with acute or convalescent COVID-19. Sequenced: peripheral blood. CDR3: CASSLATGAGNTIYF. As DNA, the CDR3 is TGTGCCAGCAGCTTAGCGACAGGGGCCGGAAACACCATATATTTT.